This T cell receptor (beta chain) was obtained from a study of PD-1 blockade in mismatch repair-deficient tumors. Sequencing was performed with immunoSEQ multiplex PCR; in TCRdb, only in-frame clones are kept and a portion is missing. Altogether roughly 120,000 clones are present, about 90% being singletons, with the ten largest covering 12%. Per the germline V gene, CDR1 is SGDLS and CDR2 is YYNGEE. V shed 0 bases, J shed 5 bases, and the junction held 10 bases outside the gene matches. This CDR3 contains 19 residues. Of note for this clone: What it recognizes is unknown.

Study-level findings and limits: Rapid post-treatment expansion, then contraction, generally preceding radiologic response, marked tumor-resident clones.

The TCR originated in an adult with mismatch repair-deficient cancer. Sample: peripheral blood, taken roughly 70 weeks after starting pembrolizumab. The V call is TRBV9, the J call TRBJ2-5, with TRBD2 matching over 16 bases. Here the CDR3 reads CASSVAVGTSGRAEETQYF. Here the CDR3 DNA reads TGTGCCAGCAGCGTAGCAGTCGGGACTAGCGGGAGGGCCGAGGAGACCCAGTACTTC.